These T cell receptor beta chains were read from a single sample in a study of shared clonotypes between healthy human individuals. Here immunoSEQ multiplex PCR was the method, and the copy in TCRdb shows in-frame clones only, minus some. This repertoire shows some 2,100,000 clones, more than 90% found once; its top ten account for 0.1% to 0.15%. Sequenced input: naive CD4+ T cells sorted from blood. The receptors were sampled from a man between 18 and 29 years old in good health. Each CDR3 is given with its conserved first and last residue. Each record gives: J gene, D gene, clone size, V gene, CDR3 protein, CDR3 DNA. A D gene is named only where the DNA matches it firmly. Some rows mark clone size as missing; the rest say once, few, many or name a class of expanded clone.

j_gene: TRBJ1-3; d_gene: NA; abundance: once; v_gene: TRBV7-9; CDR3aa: CASKRRTDSGNTIYF; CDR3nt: TGTGCCAGCAAAAGGAGGACTGACTCTGGAAACACCATATATTTT
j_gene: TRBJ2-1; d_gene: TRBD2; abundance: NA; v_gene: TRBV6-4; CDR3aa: CASSDSLGLASYNEQFF; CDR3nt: TGTGCCAGCAGTGACTCTCTGGGACTAGCTTCCTACAATGAGCAGTTCTTC
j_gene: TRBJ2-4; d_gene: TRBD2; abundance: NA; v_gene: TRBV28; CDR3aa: CASSGGTSGGIAKNIQYF; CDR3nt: TGTGCCAGCAGTGGCGGGACTAGCGGGGGCATAGCCAAAAACATTCAGTACTTC
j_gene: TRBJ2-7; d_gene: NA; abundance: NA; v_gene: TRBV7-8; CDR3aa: CASSSFLNYEQYF; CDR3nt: TGTGCCAGCAGCTCCTTCCTTAACTACGAGCAGTACTTC
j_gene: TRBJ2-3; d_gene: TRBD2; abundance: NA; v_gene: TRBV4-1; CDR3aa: CASRPIGGGSADTQYF; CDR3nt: TGCGCCAGCAGACCTATTGGGGGGGGGTCAGCAGATACGCAGTATTTT
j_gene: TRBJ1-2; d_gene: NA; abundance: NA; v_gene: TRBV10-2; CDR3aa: CASSEVPSYGYTF; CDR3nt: TGCGCCAGCAGCGAGGTCCCCTCGTATGGCTACACCTTC
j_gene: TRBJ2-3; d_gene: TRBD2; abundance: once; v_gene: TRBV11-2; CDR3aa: CASSRTLAENTDTQYF; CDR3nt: TGTGCCAGCAGCCGAACTCTAGCGGAAAACACAGATACGCAGTATTTT
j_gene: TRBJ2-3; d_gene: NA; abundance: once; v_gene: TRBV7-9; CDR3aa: CASLRGTAGDTQYF; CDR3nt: TGTGCCAGCCTCCGGGGGACGGCGGGAGATACGCAGTATTTT
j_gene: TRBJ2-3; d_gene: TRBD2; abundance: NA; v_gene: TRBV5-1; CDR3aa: CASTLGTSGGGDTQYF; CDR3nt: TGCGCCAGCACCCTCGGGACTAGCGGGGGCGGGGATACGCAGTATTTT
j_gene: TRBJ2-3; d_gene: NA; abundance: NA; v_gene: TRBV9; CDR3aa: CASSLVGWGTDTQYF; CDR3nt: TGTGCCAGCAGCCTAGTAGGGTGGGGCACAGATACGCAGTATTTT
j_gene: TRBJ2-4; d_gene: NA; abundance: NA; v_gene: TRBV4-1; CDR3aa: CASSQDGSKLNIQYF; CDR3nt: TGCGCCAGCAGCCAAGACGGTTCGAAGTTGAACATTCAGTACTTC
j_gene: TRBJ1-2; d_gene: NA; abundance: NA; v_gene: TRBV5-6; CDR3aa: CASRERRQVAQGFYGYTF; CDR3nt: TGTGCCAGCAGGGAGAGGCGACAGGTCGCACAGGGATTCTATGGCTACACCTTC
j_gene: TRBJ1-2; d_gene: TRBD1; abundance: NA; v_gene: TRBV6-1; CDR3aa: CASRRQGAVGGYTF; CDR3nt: TGTGCCAGCAGACGACAGGGAGCGGTAGGAGGCTACACCTTC
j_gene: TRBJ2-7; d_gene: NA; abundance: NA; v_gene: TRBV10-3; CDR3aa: CAISGSYTYEQYF; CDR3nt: TGTGCCATCTCCGGATCCTATACCTACGAGCAGTACTTC
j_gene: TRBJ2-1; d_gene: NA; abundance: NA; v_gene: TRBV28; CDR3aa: CASSPSKGFDEQFF; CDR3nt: TGTGCCAGCAGTCCCTCCAAGGGGTTCGATGAGCAGTTCTTC
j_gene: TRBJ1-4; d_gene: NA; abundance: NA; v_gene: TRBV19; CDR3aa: CASSIRQRNEKLFF; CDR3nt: TGTGCCAGTAGTATAAGACAGCGGAATGAAAAACTGTTTTTT
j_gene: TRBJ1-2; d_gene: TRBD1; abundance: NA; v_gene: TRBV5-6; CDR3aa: CASSSGQGYGYTF; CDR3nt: TGTGCCAGCAGCTCCGGACAGGGCTATGGCTACACCTTC
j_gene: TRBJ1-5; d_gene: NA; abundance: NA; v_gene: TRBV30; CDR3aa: CAWSVRQFNQPQHF; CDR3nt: TGTGCCTGGAGTGTACGGCAGTTCAATCAGCCCCAGCATTTT
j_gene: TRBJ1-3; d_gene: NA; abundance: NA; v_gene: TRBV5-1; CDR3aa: CASSLGDGGGNTIYF; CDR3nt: TGCGCCAGCAGCTTGGGGGACGGGGGAGGAAACACCATATATTTT
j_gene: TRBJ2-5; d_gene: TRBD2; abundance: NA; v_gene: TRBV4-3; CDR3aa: CASSQSRGNPGGAETQYF; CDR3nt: TGCGCCAGCAGCCAGAGCCGTGGGAATCCGGGAGGGGCGGAGACCCAGTACTTC
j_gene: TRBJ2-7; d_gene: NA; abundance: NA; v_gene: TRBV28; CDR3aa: CASSPPWQGHEQYF; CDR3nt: TGTGCCAGCAGTCCCCCGTGGCAGGGTCACGAGCAGTACTTC
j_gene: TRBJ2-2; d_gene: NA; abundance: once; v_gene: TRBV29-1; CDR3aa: CSATVLNTGELFF; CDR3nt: TGCAGCGCGACGGTTCTTAACACCGGGGAGCTGTTTTTT
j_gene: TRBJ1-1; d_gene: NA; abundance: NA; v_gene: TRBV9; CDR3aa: CASSAIQNTEAFF; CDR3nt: TGTGCCAGCAGCGCGATACAGAACACTGAAGCTTTCTTT
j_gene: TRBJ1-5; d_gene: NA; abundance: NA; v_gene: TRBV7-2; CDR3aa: CASSPRVGSSSNQPQHF; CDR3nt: TGTGCCAGCAGCCCCCGAGTGGGGTCGAGCAGCAATCAGCCCCAGCATTTT
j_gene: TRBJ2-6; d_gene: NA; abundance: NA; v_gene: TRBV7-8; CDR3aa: CASSRVGSGANVLTF; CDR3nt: TGTGCCAGCAGCCGGGTCGGCTCTGGGGCCAACGTCCTGACTTTC
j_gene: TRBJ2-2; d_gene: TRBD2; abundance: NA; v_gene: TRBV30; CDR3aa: CAWSVAGVNTGELFF; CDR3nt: TGTGCCTGGAGTGTCGCGGGGGTGAACACCGGGGAGCTGTTTTTT
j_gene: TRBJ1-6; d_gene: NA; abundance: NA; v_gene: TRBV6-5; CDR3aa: CASSYASETPLHF; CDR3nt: TGTGCCAGCAGTTACGCATCTGAGACACCCCTCCACTTT
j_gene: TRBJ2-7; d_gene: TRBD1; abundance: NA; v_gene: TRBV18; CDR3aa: CASSPGQGLYEQYF; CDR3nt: TGTGCCAGCTCACCGGGACAGGGACTATACGAGCAGTACTTC
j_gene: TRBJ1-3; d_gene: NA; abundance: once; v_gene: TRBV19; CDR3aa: CASSTRGHTIYF; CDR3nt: TGTGCCAGTAGCACCCGGGGCCACACCATATATTTT
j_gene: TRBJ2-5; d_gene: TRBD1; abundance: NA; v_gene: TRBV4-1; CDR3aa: CASSPGTVRETQYF; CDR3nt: TGCGCCAGCAGCCCCGGGACAGTTAGAGAGACCCAGTACTTC
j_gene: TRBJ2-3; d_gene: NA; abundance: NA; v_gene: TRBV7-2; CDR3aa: CASTLQGGIGDTQYF; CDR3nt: TGTGCCAGCACCTTACAAGGGGGGATTGGAGATACGCAGTATTTT
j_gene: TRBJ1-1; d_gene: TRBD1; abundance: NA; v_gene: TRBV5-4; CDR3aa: CASSWTGGEAFF; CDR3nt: TGTGCCAGCAGCTGGACAGGTGGGGAAGCTTTCTTT
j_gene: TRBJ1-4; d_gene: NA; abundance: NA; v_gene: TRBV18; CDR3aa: CASSWTEYTTNEKLFF; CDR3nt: TGTGCCAGCTCATGGACAGAGTACACAACTAATGAAAAACTGTTTTTT
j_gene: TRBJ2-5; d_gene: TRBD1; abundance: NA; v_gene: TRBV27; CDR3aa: CASSRRDRGNQETQYF; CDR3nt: TGTGCCAGCAGCAGGCGAGACAGGGGAAACCAAGAGACCCAGTACTTC
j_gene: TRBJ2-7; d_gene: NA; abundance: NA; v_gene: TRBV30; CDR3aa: CAWTYPGGGPYEQYF; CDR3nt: TGTGCCTGGACCTACCCAGGAGGGGGACCCTACGAGCAGTACTTC
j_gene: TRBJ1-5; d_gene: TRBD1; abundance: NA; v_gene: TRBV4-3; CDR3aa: CASSQMTGEPQHF; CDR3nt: TGCGCCAGCAGCCAAATGACAGGGGAGCCCCAGCATTTT
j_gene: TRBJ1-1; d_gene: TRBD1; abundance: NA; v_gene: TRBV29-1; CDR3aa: CSARGQGPNTEAFF; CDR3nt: TGCAGCGCCCGCGGACAGGGACCGAACACTGAAGCTTTCTTT
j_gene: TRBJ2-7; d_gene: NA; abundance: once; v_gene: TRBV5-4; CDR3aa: CASSPRDELYEQYF; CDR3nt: TGTGCCAGCAGCCCACGGGACGAGCTATACGAGCAGTACTTC
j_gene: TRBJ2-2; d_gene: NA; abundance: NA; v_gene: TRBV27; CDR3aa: CASSLQGMNTGELFF; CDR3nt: TGTGCCAGCAGTTTACAGGGGATGAACACCGGGGAGCTGTTTTTT
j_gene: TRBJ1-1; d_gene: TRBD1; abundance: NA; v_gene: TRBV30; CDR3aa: CAWKQGERDTEAFF; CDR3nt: TGTGCCTGGAAGCAGGGGGAAAGGGACACTGAAGCTTTCTTT
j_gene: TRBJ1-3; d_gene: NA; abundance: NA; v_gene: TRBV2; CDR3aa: CASRRGSSGNTIYF; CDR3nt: TGTGCCAGCAGGAGGGGGTCCTCTGGAAACACCATATATTTT
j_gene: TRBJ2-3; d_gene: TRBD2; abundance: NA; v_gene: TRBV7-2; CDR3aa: CASSSGLAGDTQYF; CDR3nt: TGTGCCAGCAGCTCGGGGCTAGCGGGTGATACGCAGTATTTT
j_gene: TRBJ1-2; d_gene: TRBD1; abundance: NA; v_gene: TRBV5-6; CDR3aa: CASSFYRGRADGYTF; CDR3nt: TGTGCCAGCAGCTTTTACAGGGGGCGGGCTGATGGCTACACCTTC
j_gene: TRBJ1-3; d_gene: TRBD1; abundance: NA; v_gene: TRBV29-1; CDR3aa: CSGLTGTSGNTIYF; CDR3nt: TGCAGCGGCCTGACAGGGACCTCTGGAAACACCATATATTTT
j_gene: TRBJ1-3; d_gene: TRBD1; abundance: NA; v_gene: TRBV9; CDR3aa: CASSVAHQGAGNTIYF; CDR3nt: TGTGCCAGCAGCGTAGCTCATCAGGGGGCTGGAAACACCATATATTTT
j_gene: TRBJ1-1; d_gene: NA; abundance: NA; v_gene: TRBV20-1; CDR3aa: CSARRVTEAFF; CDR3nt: TGCAGTGCTAGAAGGGTCACTGAAGCTTTCTTT
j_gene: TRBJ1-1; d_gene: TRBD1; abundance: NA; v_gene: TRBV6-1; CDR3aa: CASRGTGTEAFF; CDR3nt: TGTGCCAGCAGGGGGACAGGGACTGAAGCTTTCTTT
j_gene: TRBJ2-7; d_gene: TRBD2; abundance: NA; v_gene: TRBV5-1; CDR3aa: CASSTGLATEQYF; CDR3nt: TGCGCCAGCAGCACCGGACTAGCCACCGAGCAGTACTTC
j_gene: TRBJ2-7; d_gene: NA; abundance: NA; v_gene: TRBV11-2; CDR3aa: CASRHDGRRSYEQYF; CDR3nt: TGTGCCAGCAGACATGACGGCCGACGCTCCTACGAGCAGTACTTC
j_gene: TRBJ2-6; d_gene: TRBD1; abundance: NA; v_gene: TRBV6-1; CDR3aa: CASSVAGQGAGGANVLTF; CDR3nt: TGTGCCAGCAGTGTGGCGGGACAGGGGGCTGGTGGGGCCAACGTCCTGACTTTC
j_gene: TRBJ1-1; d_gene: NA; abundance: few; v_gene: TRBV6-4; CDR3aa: CASSDSSGRKAFF; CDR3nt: TGTGCCAGCAGTGACTCGAGTGGGAGAAAAGCTTTCTTT
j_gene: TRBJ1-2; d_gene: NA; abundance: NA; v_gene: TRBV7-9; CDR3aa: CASSLGQLANYGYTF; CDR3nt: TGTGCCAGCAGCTTAGGGCAGTTAGCTAACTATGGCTACACCTTC